This T cell receptor (beta chain) was obtained from a study of T-cell memory formation after mild COVID-19. On the study more broadly: Clustering of TCRs was largely donor specific.

Study-wide findings and caveats: Pre-infection memory showed some responding clones, and this suggested that cross-reactive memory joined.

Via MiXCR, TCRdb re-called the 5' RACE reads, giving one row per CDR3 protein. There are fewer than 650,000 distinct CDR3 sequences in the sample; 15% to 20% occur only once, and roughly 8% lies in the top ten. The V and J ends lost 5 bases and 7 bases respectively, with 20 bases between them. This CDR3 is built from 16 residues. Notes on this clonotype: Its target is not known.

V and J are TRBV12-3 or TRBV12-4 and TRBJ1-4, with D unclear. The sequenced sample consisted of PBMCs or a T cell subset sorted from them (not recorded which). The sequence came from an adult woman who had mild COVID-19 (a few samples of this study predate the infection). Cell type and time point are not known. CDR3 coding DNA: TGTGCCAGCAGTCTCGAGGGAAAGGCCCCGGGTGAAAAACTGTTTTTT. Its translation is CASSLEGKAPGEKLFF.